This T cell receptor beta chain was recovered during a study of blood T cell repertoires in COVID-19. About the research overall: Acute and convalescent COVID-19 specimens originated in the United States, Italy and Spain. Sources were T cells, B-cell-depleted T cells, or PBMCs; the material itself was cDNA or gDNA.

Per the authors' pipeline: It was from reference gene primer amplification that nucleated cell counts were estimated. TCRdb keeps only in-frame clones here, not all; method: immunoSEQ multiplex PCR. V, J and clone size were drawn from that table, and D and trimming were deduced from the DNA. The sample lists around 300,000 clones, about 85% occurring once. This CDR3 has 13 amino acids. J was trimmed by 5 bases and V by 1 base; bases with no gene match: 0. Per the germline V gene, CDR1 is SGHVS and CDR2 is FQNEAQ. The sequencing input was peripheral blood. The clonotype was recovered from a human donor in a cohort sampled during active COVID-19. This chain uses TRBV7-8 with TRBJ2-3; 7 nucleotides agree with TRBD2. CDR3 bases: TGTGCCAGCAGCTTAGGGACTAGAGATACGCAGTATTTT. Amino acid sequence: CASSLGTRDTQYF. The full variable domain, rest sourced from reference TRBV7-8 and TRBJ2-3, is GAGVSQSPRYKVAKRGQDVALRCDPISGHVSLFWYQQALGQGPEFLTYFQNEAQLDKSGLPSDRFFAERPEGSVSTLKIQRTQQEDSAVYLCASSLGTRDTQYFGPGTRLTVL.